Sequencing of this T cell receptor (beta chain) was carried out in a study of blood T cell repertoires in COVID-19. Study context: There were acute and convalescent COVID-19 samples, and they came from the United States, Italy and Spain. Nucleic acid was either cDNA or gDNA, and it came from T cells, B-cell-depleted T cells, or PBMCs.

The CDR3 is 13 amino acids. V lost 3 bases, J lost 4 bases, and 9 bases lay in between. Germline values: CDR1 SNHLY, CDR2 FYNNEI. Original handling: The assay estimated nucleated cells by amplifying reference gene primers. Generated by immunoSEQ multiplex PCR, the TCRdb table keeps only in-frame clones and is missing some. Clone size and V and J calls were adopted from that table, with D and trimming inferred from the DNA. Counted here are 65,000 to 90,000 clones, 65% to 85% occurring once; the ten biggest clones make up roughly 15%. The sequence was obtained from a man in his 70s with active or convalescent COVID-19. Specimen: peripheral blood. The rearrangement joins TRBV2 to TRBJ1-2, with D possibly being TRBD1 (6 bases). CDR3 protein: CASSDQGSYGYTF. In nucleotides, the CDR3 is TGTGCCAGCAGTGATCAGGGGTCCTATGGCTACACCTTC.